This T cell receptor beta chain was retrieved from a study of immune heterogeneity within non-small cell lung tumors. Study-wide context: The tumor set comprised a few squamous cell carcinomas and roughly 11 non-squamous carcinomas (plus 1 not otherwise specified). Study findings and constraints: Local tumor mutational burden correlated moderately but significantly with local T-cell clonality (R about 0.33). Recurrence of identical dominant CDR3 beta clonotypes was observed across intrapatient tumor sites, concomitant with site-unique high-frequency clones.

Bulk tumor gDNA, roughly 660 ng per sample, served as the TCR template. In surgery, several biopsies were collected from each primary tumor at widely spaced sites. Curative surgery was performed on patients who had untreated, newly diagnosed non-small cell lung cancer. A total of fewer than 18 patients with newly diagnosed non-small cell lung cancer, all of whom were undergoing surgery with curative intent, made up the donors. Multiplex PCR with 32 V and 13 J primers amplified TCR beta CDR3. Each CDR3 protein is one row after TCRdb ran MiXCR on the multiplex PCR reads. This sample has around 20,000 distinct CDR3 sequences, with 25% to 30% found just once. The CDR3 is 14 amino acids. Deletions cut 6 bases from V and 2 bases from J, with 11 bases between. The V gene's germline CDR1 is MNHEY and CDR2 SVGEGT. In this sample, this clonotype turned up many times. Its cognate antigen is unknown.

This sequence was found in a man aged 40-55 years with non-small cell lung cancer. The rearrangement uses TRBV6-2 or TRBV6-3 and TRBJ1-5; no clear D. Sequencing used lung tumor tissue. CDR3 nucleotides: TGTGCCAGCAGCTCACGGGGTGGCAATCAGCCCCAGCATTTT. It is translated as CASSSRGGNQPQHF.